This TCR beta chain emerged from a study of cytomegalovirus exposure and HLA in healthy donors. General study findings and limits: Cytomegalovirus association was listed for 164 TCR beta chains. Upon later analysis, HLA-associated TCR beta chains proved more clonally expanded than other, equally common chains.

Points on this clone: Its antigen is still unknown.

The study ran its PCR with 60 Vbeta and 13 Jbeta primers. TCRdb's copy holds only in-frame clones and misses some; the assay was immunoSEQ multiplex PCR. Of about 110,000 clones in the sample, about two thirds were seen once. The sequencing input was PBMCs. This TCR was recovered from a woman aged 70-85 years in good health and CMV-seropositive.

CDR3 region: CAWSVLSGGGNEQFF. The CDR3 DNA follows: TGTGCCTGGAGTGTATTAAGCGGGGGGGGGAATGAGCAGTTCTTC. The chain employs TRBV30 and TRBJ2-1, with 10 bases fitting TRBD2. The CDR3 has 15 amino acids. V shed 0 bases and J 7 bases; nucleotides not matched to a gene: 6. CDR1 GTSNPN and CDR2 SVGIG come from the germline V gene (reference sequence).